Below are 5 T cell receptor beta chains sequenced from a single sample in a study of blood T cell repertoires in COVID-19. The table came from immunoSEQ multiplex PCR; TCRdb's copy has only in-frame clones and leaves some out. This table has roughly 280,000 clones, just under 90% appearing once. The material sequenced was PBMCs or T cells enriched from blood (not recorded which). The receptors stem from a woman aged 25 to 39 with acute COVID-19.

This chain connects TRBV6-5 to TRBJ1-5; 7 bases align to TRBD1. Germline V gene data show CDR1 as MNHEY and CDR2 as SVGAGI. V lost 6 bases, J lost 5 bases, and 10 bases stayed unmatched. The CDR3 spans 15 residues. The CDR3 spells CASRARQGSDQPQHF. CDR3 bases: TGTGCCAGCAGAGCAAGACAGGGAAGTGATCAGCCCCAGCATTTT.

The chain is built from TRBV15 and TRBJ2-4; 7 nucleotides line up with TRBD2. Germline V gene lookup returns CDR1 LNHNV and CDR2 YYDKDF (reference sequence). V lost 3 bases, J lost 0 bases, and 5 bases stayed unmatched. CDR3 length equals 16 residues. DNA of the CDR3: TGTGCCACCAGCAGCTCAGCGGGGCCAGCCAAAAACATTCAGTACTTC. Translating gives CATSSSAGPAKNIQYF.

V gene TRBV4-1 combines with J gene TRBJ2-7, with 8 bases fitting TRBD2. The CDR3 covers 17 residues. V gave up 3 bases and J gave up 2 bases; unmatched junction bases: 12. Germline V gene lookup returns CDR1 MGHRA and CDR2 YSYEKL. The CDR3 region has the DNA TGCGCCAGCAGCCACGGGGGCCCGGGACTAGATACCTACGAGCAGTACTTC. It specifies CASSHGGPGLDTYEQYF.

In its sample, this clone was seen a few times. The chain couples TRBV28 to TRBJ1-2; weak D call: TRBD1 (5 bases). The germline V and J ends were trimmed by 3 bases and 2 bases, with 10 bases remaining between them. CDR1 and CDR2 from the germline V gene are MDHEN and SYDVKM. The CDR3 sequence is 14 residues long. CDR3 nucleotides: TGTGCCAGCAGTTTGGAGGGGTTAAACTATGGCTACACCTTC. Translation gives CASSLEGLNYGYTF.

This chain uses TRBV5-1 with TRBJ2-2, with 10 positions matching TRBD2. The V and J ends lost 7 bases and 0 bases, in that order; junction bases with no gene match: 12. The CDR3 has 18 amino acids. The germline gives CDR1 SGHRS, CDR2 YFSETQ. The CDR3 loop reads CASGSGLAEIANTGELFF. In DNA, the CDR3 is TGCGCCAGCGGTTCCGGACTAGCGGAAATTGCGAACACCGGGGAGCTGTTTTTT. The full variable domain, rest sourced from reference TRBV5-1 and TRBJ2-2, is KAGVTQTPRYLIKTRGQQVTLSCSPISGHRSVSWYQQTPGQGLQFLFEYFSETQRNKGNFPGRFSGRQFSNSRSEMNVSTLELGDSALYLCASGSGLAEIANTGELFFGEGSRLTVL.